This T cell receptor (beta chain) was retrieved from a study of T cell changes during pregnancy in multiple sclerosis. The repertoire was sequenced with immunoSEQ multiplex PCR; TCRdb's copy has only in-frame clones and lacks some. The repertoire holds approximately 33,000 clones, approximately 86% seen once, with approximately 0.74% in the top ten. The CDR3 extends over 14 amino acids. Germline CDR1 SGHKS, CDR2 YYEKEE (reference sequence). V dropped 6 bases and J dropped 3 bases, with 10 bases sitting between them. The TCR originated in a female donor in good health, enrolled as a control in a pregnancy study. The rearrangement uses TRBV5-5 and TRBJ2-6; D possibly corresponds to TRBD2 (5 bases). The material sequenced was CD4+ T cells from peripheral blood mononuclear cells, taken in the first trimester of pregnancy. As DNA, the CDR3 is TGTGCCAGCACCCCCCGGGATGGGGCCAACGTCCTGACTTTC. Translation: CASTPRDGANVLTF.